A selection of T cell receptor beta chains follows, all from one sample in a study of cytomegalovirus exposure and HLA in healthy donors. The protocol was immunoSEQ multiplex PCR, while the TCRdb copy is restricted to in-frame clones and leaves out a portion. This sample has 130,000 or so clones; just under 90% occur once, and the top ten carry about 6.4%. Sequencing was performed on PBMCs. These receptors came from a young woman in good health and CMV-seropositive. Each CDR3 is given with its conserved first and last residue. D genes are given only for firm matches. Only part of the rows carry a size: once, few, many, or a class if the clone is expanded.

CSAKQPQETQYF TGCAGCGCGAAACAGCCGCAAGAGACCCAGTACTTC 12 - TRBJ2-5 - TRBV29-1
CASSLGGEEKLFF TGTGCCAGCAGCTTGGGTGGGGAGGAAAAACTGTTTTTT 13 - TRBJ1-4 - TRBV5-6
CASSVSGSALGELFF TGTGCCAGCAGCGTTAGCGGGAGCGCACTCGGGGAGCTGTTTTTT 15 once TRBJ2-2 TRBD2 TRBV9
CASSPLWGGGNTIYF TGTGCCAGCAGCCCCCTATGGGGGGGTGGAAACACCATATATTTT 15 - TRBJ1-3 - TRBV27
CASSLRGKGTEAFF TGTGCCAGCAGCTTGAGGGGGAAGGGCACTGAAGCTTTCTTT 14 - TRBJ1-1 - TRBV5-6
CSASSETQYF TGCAGTGCTAGCAGCGAAACCCAGTACTTC 10 - TRBJ2-5 - TRBV20-1
CASSNRQVTTINTEAFF TGTGCCAGCAGTAACCGACAGGTAACTACTATAAACACTGAAGCTTTCTTT 17 - TRBJ1-1 - TRBV27
CATSRDRGQETQYF TGTGCCACCAGCAGGGACAGGGGTCAAGAGACCCAGTACTTC 14 - TRBJ2-5 TRBD1 TRBV15
CASSPTGDRNEKLFF TGTGCCAGCAGTCCCACAGGGGATAGGAATGAAAAACTGTTTTTT 15 - TRBJ1-4 TRBD1 TRBV27
CASSFFRTGAQREEGEQYF TGTGCCAGCAGCTTCTTCCGGACAGGGGCCCAGCGGGAGGAGGGCGAGCAGTACTTC 19 - TRBJ2-7 - TRBV28
CASSNIAGPSTDTQYF TGTGCCAGCAGCAACATAGCGGGACCTAGCACAGATACGCAGTATTTT 16 - TRBJ2-3 TRBD2 TRBV13
CASSLGGTGSYEQYF TGTGCCAGCAGCTTAGGGGGGACAGGGTCCTACGAGCAGTACTTC 15 - TRBJ2-7 TRBD1 TRBV7-6
CASSLSRGLGEKLFF TGTGCCAGCAGTTTATCCCGGGGGTTAGGTGAAAAACTGTTTTTT 15 - TRBJ1-4 - TRBV27
CASSPAGNTIYF TGTGCCAGCAGCCCCGCTGGAAACACCATATATTTT 12 - TRBJ1-3 - TRBV7-9
CASSHAGQGTSYEQYF TGTGCCAGCAGCCACGCCGGACAGGGGACGTCATACGAGCAGTACTTC 16 - TRBJ2-7 TRBD1 TRBV4-2
CASQSYQGDNSPLHF TGTGCCAGCCAATCATACCAGGGGGACAATTCACCCCTCCACTTT 15 once TRBJ1-6 TRBD1 TRBV6-5
CASSVGATTPGPGYTF TGTGCCAGCAGCGTAGGCGCGACGACTCCAGGGCCGGGCTACACCTTC 16 - TRBJ1-2 - TRBV9
CASSLGDRVLEQYF TGTGCCAGCAGCTTGGGGGACAGGGTGCTCGAGCAGTACTTC 14 - TRBJ2-7 TRBD1 TRBV5-4
CASSRQGGTGELFF TGTGCCAGCTCACGTCAGGGAGGGACCGGGGAGCTGTTTTTT 14 - TRBJ2-2 TRBD2 TRBV18
CASSRYLGTSVDNEQFF TGTGCCAGCAGCCGATACCTGGGCACTAGCGTCGACAATGAGCAGTTCTTC 17 - TRBJ2-1 TRBD2 TRBV16
CASSLIVNQPQHF TGTGCCAGCAGTTTAATAGTAAATCAGCCCCAGCATTTT 13 - TRBJ1-5 - TRBV28
CASSVGSSGGIYEQYF TGTGCCAGCAGCGTAGGGTCCAGCGGGGGGATCTACGAGCAGTACTTC 16 - TRBJ2-7 TRBD2 TRBV9
CASSYSTVSYNEQFF TGTGCCAGCAGTTACTCTACGGTCTCCTACAATGAGCAGTTCTTC 15 once TRBJ2-1 - TRBV6-5
CASSPVGSLTDTQYF TGTGCCAGCAGCCCAGTAGGGAGTCTAACAGATACGCAGTATTTT 15 - TRBJ2-3 - TRBV7-2
CASSLTGDYTF TGTGCCAGCAGCTTAACAGGAGACTACACCTTC 11 once TRBJ1-2 - TRBV7-2
CASSLGSTDGQTSDYEQYF TGCGCCAGCAGCTTGGGCTCCACCGACGGACAGACTTCCGACTACGAGCAGTACTTC 19 - TRBJ2-7 - TRBV5-1
CASSFTTRQDF TGTGCCAGCAGTTTCACGACCCGCCAGGACTTC 11 - TRBJ2-7 - TRBV28
CASSQNQPQHF TGTGCCAGCAGCCAAAATCAGCCCCAGCATTTT 11 - TRBJ1-5 - TRBV5-8
CASSIAGGKGGETQYF TGTGCCAGTAGTATAGCAGGGGGGAAAGGAGGAGAGACCCAGTACTTC 16 - TRBJ2-5 - TRBV19
CASSSAGVQETQYF TGTGCCAGCAGCTCGGCCGGGGTGCAAGAGACCCAGTACTTC 14 - TRBJ2-5 - TRBV28
CASSDESTGRREAFF TGTGCCAGCAGTGACGAATCGACAGGGCGTCGGGAAGCTTTCTTT 15 - TRBJ1-1 TRBD1 TRBV2
CASSLGGTSSYEQYF TGCGCCAGCAGCTTGGGTGGGACTAGCAGCTACGAGCAGTACTTC 15 - TRBJ2-7 TRBD2 TRBV5-1
CASSKQGGFTEAFF TGTGCCAGCAGTAAACAGGGGGGATTTACTGAAGCTTTCTTT 14 - TRBJ1-1 TRBD1 TRBV27
CASRRTGGVLNEQFF TGTGCCAGCAGGCGGACAGGGGGTGTTTTAAATGAGCAGTTCTTC 15 - TRBJ2-1 TRBD1 TRBV2
CASSLGRGIYNEQFF TGTGCCAGCAGCTTAGGACGGGGAATCTACAATGAGCAGTTCTTC 15 - TRBJ2-1 - TRBV11-2